What follows is one T cell receptor beta chain and its context. Antigen specificity is unknown. The data belong to a study of CD8 T cells in ankylosing spondylitis. Study outcomes and limitations: A number of the motif variants had already been described in reactive arthritis synovial fluid and blood. There was reportedly significant enrichment of clones that were disease-linked in matched ankylosing spondylitis synovial fluid. Among TCR beta sequences, a motif of eight highly homologous variants appeared characteristic of ankylosing spondylitis blood.

TCRdb re-called the 5' RACE reads with MiXCR, one entry per CDR3 protein. Of around 890,000 distinct CDR3 sequences in the sample, 12% are singletons; the top ten hold just over 0.5%. The CDR3 covers 15 residues. Trimming at V came to 1 base and at J to 7 bases, leaving 7 bases not matched to a gene. The germline V gene encodes CDR1 SGHRS and CDR2 YFSETQ. The TCR comes from a male donor with ankylosing spondylitis. The chain has TRBV5-1 and TRBJ2-3, with 9 nucleotides matching TRBD1. The sample was blood, either unsorted or a sorted T cell fraction (not recorded which). This chain's CDR3 is CASSLLRDRANTQYF. CDR3 nucleotide sequence: TGCGCCAGCAGCTTGTTACGGGACAGGGCAAATACGCAGTATTTT.